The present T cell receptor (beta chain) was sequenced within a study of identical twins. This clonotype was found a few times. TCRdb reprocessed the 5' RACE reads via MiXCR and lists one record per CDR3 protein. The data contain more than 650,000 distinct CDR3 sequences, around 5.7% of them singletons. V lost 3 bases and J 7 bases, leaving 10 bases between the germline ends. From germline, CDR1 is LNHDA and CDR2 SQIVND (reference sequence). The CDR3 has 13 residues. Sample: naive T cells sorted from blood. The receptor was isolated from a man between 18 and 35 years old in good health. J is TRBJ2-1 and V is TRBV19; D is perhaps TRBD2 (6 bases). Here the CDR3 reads CASSMIGGNEQFF. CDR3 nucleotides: TGTGCCAGTAGTATGATTGGGGGGAATGAGCAGTTCTTC.